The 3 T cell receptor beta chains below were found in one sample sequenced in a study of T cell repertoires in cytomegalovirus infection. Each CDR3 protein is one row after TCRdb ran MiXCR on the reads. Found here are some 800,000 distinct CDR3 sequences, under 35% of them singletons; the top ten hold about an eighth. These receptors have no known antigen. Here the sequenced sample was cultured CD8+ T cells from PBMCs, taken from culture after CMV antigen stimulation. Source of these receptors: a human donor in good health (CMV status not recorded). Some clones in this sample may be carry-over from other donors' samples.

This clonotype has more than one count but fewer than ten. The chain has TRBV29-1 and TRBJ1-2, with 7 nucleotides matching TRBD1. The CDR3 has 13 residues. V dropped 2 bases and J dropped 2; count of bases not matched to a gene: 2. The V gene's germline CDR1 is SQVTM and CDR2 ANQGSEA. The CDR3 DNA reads TGCAGCGTTGAAACAGGGGAGAACTATGGCTACACCTTC. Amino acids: CSVETGENYGYTF. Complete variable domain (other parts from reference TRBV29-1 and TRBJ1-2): SAVISQKPSRDICQRGTSLTIQCQVDSQVTMMFWYRQQPGQSLTLIATANQGSEATYESGFVIDKFPISRPNLTFSTLTVSNMSPEDSSIYLCSVETGENYGYTFGSGTRLTVV.

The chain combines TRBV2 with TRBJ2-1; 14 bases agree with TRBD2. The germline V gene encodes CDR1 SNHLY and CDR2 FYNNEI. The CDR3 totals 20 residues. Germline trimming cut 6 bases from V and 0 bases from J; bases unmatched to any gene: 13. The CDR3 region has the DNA TGTGCCAGCAGCACCTCTCGCAGGACTAGCGGGGGGATCTCCTACAATGAGCAGTTCTTC. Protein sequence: CASSTSRRTSGGISYNEQFF.

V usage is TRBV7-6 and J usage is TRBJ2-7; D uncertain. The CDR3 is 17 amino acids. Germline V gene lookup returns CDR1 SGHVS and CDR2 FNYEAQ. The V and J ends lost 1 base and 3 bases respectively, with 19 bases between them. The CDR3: CASSLEPSSVMNYEQYF. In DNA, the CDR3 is TGTGCCAGCAGCTTAGAGCCGTCTTCGGTCATGAACTACGAGCAGTACTTC.